This entry lists 5 T cell receptor beta chains sequenced from one sample in a study of CD4 T cells in relation to SARS-CoV-2 and coronaviruses. Unexposed donor CD4+ T cells date from about 2011-2019, before the COVID-19 pandemic. TCRdb keeps only in-frame clones here, not all; method: immunoSEQ multiplex PCR. The sample yields 60,000 or so clones, less than 95% seen once. The source material was naive CD4+ T cells from PBMCs. Specified subset: naive CD4+ T cells isolated by negative enrichment. All receptors come from a human donor in good health.

This clone showed up just a few times. The chain carries TRBV6-6 and TRBJ1-6; 8 bases are a match to TRBD1. V was pared by 0 bases and J by 10 bases, with 8 bases of the junction left unmatched. The length of the CDR3 is 16 residues. CDR1 MNHNY and CDR2 SVGAGI come from the germline V gene (reference sequence). CDR3 nucleotide sequence: TGTGCCAGCAGTTACTCCCGGGCAGGGGGCTCCTCACCCCTCCACTTT. It specifies CASSYSRAGGSSPLHF.

This rearrangement joins TRBV5-5 to TRBJ2-5, with a weak D call TRBD2 (5 bases). The CDR3 totals 16 residues. Germline V gives CDR1 SGHKS, CDR2 YYEKEE (reference sequence). The V end was cut by 0 bases, the J end by 7 bases, with 19 bases between. The CDR3 DNA reads TGTGCCAGCAGCTTGGAGCACGGGATCCCTCGGGGGACCCAGTACTTC. Translating it yields CASSLEHGIPRGTQYF.

The chain links TRBV18 to TRBJ1-4; the match to TRBD1 covers 7 bases. The CDR3 consists of 15 residues. Germline lookup yields CDR1 KGHSH and CDR2 LQKENI. After removal of 4 bases from V and 5 bases from J, the junction contained 7 bases not matched to a gene. CDR3 sequence reads: CASSRNPGGNEKLFF. CDR3 nucleotides: TGTGCCAGCTCACGCAACCCAGGGGGAAATGAAAAACTGTTTTTT.

This chain links TRBV28 with TRBJ1-1; 8 bases are a match to TRBD1. J was trimmed by 6 bases and V by 5 bases; bases with no gene match: 11. CDR1 MDHEN and CDR2 SYDVKM come from the germline V gene. The length of the CDR3 is 15 residues. CDR3 residues: CASSPPDRGESEAFF. CDR3 sequence (DNA): TGTGCCAGCAGTCCACCCGACAGGGGAGAATCTGAAGCTTTCTTT.

This clone was seen only once. The V gene is TRBV27, the J gene TRBJ1-1, with 9 bases identical to TRBD1. CDR3 length: 15 residues. Unmatched junction bases numbered 5, after V lost 4 bases and J lost 2 bases. Looked up from germline, CDR1 is MNHEY and CDR2 is SMNVEV (reference sequence). The CDR3 sequence is CASSSPGQGNTEAFF. The CDR3 coding sequence is TGTGCCAGCAGTTCACCGGGACAGGGAAACACTGAAGCTTTCTTT.